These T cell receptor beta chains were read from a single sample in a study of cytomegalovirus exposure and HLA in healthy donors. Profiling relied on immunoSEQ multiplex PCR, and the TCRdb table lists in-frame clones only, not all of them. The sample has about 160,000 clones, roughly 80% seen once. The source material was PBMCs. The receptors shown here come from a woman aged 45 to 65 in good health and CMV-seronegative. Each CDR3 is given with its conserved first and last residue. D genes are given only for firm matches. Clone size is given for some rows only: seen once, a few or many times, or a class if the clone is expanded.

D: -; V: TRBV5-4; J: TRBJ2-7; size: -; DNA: TGTGCCAGCAGCCCTGGGGGGGGGCCAGGGAAAGGCTACGAGCAGTACTTC; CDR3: CASSPGGGPGKGYEQYF
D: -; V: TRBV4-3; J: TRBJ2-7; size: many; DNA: TGCGCCAGCAGCCAAGATTCAGGAAGCGGTGGCTACGAGCAGTACTTC; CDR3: CASSQDSGSGGYEQYF
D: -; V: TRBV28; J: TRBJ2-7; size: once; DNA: TGTGCCAGCAGACTTTCCTACGAGCAGTACTTC; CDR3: CASRLSYEQYF
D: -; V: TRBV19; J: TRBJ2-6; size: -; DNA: TGTGCCAGTAGTATACCCCAGACAGACTCTGGGGCCAACGTCCTGACTTTC; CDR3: CASSIPQTDSGANVLTF
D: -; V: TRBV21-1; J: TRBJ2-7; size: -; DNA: TGTGCCAGCAGCAAAGGGTACGAGGGTACAGCGGACGAGCAGTACTTC; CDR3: CASSKGYEGTADEQYF
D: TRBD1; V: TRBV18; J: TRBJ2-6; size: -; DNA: TGTGCCAGCTCACCAGACAGGGGAGGTACTGGGGCCAACGTCCTGACTTTC; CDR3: CASSPDRGGTGANVLTF
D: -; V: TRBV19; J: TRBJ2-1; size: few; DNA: TGTGCCAGTACCGTGAGCGACTTAGGGAGGAATGAGCAGTTCTTC; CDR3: CASTVSDLGRNEQFF
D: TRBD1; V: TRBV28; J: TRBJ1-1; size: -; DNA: TGTGCCAGCAGTTACGGGGACAGGGTGAACACTGAAGCTTTCTTT; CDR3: CASSYGDRVNTEAFF
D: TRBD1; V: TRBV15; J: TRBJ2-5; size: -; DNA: TGTGCCACCAGCGCCGGGACAGGGTTTGAGACCCAGTACTTC; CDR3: CATSAGTGFETQYF
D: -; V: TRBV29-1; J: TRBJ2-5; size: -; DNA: TGCAGCGTCCGGGGGAGCTTTAACGAAGAGACCCAGTACTTC; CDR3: CSVRGSFNEETQYF
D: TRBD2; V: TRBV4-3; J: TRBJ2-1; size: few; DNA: TGCGCCAGCAGCCAAGATCCACCTAGGCGACTAGCGTGGAATGAGCAGTTCTTC; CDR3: CASSQDPPRRLAWNEQFF
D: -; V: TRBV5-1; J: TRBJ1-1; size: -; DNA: TGCGCCAGCAGCTTTATCGCGGGGGTCGGTCGGAACACTGAAGCTTTCTTT; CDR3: CASSFIAGVGRNTEAFF
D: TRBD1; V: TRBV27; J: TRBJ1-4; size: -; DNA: TGTGCCAGCAGTCCCCGACAGGGTTTAGGAGAAAAACTGTTTTTT; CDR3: CASSPRQGLGEKLFF
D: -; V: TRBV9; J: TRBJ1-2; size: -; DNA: TGTGCCAGCGCCCGGGGAGCACACCGTAACTATGGCTACACCTTC; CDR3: CASARGAHRNYGYTF
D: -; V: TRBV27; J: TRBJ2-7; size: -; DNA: TGTGCCAGCAGTCCCCGCAGACTTTTCTCCTACGAGCGGTACTTC; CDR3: CASSPRRLFSYERYF
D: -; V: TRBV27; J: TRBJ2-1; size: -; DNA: TGTGCCAGCAGTTCTTGGCAGGTCTCCAACAATGAGCAGTTCTTC; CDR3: CASSSWQVSNNEQFF
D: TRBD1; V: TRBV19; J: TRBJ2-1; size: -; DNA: TGTGCCAGTAGTATAGACAGGACAGGGTCCTACAATGAGCAGTTCTTC; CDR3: CASSIDRTGSYNEQFF
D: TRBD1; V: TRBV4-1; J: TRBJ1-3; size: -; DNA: TGCGCCAGCAGCCACCCCCCAAACAGGGGATCTGGAAACACCATATATTTT; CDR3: CASSHPPNRGSGNTIYF
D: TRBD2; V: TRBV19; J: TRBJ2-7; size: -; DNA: TGTGCCAGTAGTCCTCTCGCGACTAGCGGGGGGTACGAGCAGTACTTC; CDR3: CASSPLATSGGYEQYF
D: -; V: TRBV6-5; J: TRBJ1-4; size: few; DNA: TGTGCCAGCAGTTACTCGGTCTGGGGAGGGGGTGAAAAACTGTTTTTT; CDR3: CASSYSVWGGGEKLFF
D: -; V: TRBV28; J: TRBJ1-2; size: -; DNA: TGTGCCAGCAGTATTTTATCTGAGCCCTATGGCTACACCTTC; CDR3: CASSILSEPYGYTF
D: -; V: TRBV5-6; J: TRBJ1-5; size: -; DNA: TGTGCCAGCAGCTTGGGGGCAATCCATAGCAATCAGCCCCAGCATTTT; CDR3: CASSLGAIHSNQPQHF
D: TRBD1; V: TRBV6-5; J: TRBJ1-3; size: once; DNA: TGTGCCAGCAGTCGTGGGACAGGCTCTGGAAACACCATATATTTT; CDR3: CASSRGTGSGNTIYF
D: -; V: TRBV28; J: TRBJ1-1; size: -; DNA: TGTGCCAGCGTCAAACGGAGGGCGGATGAAGCTTTCTTT; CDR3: CASVKRRADEAFF
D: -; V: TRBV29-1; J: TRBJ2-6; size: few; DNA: TGCAGCGCCGGGGGGCGGGTGAGCTCTGGGGCCAACGTCCTGACTTTC; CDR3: CSAGGRVSSGANVLTF
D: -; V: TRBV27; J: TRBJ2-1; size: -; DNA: TGTGCCAGCAGGCCCGCGGGGTGGGGAGATGAGCAGTTCTTC; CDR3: CASRPAGWGDEQFF
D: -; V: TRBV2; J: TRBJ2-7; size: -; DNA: TGTGCCAGCAGTGTAATGAACTACGAGCAGTACTTC; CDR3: CASSVMNYEQYF
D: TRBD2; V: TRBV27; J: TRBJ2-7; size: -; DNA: TGTGCCAGCAGCAGGACTAGCGGCTACGAGCAGTACTTC; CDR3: CASSRTSGYEQYF
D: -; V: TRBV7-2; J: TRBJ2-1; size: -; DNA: TGTGCCAGCAGCTTAGTATCGGGAGTTTTGTTCAATGAGCAGTTCTTC; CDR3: CASSLVSGVLFNEQFF
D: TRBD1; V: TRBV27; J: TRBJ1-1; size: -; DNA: TGTGCCAGCAGTCTACAGACAGGGCCCACCGAGGCTTTCTTT; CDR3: CASSLQTGPTEAFF
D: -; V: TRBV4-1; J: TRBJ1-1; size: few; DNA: TGCGCCAGCAGCCATCCCGGGAGTGGGAACACTGAAGCTTTCTTT; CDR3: CASSHPGSGNTEAFF
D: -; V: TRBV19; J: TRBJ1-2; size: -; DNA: TGTGCCAGTAGTGGATTAACAGGGAGTCATGGCTACACCTTC; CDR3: CASSGLTGSHGYTF
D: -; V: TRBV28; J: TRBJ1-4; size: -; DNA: TGTGCCAGCAGATTAGCGAGTAATGAAAAACTGTTTTTT; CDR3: CASRLASNEKLFF
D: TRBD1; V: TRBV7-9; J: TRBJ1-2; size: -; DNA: TGTGCCAGCAGCTTAACAGGGGGAACGAACTATGGCTACACCTTC; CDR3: CASSLTGGTNYGYTF
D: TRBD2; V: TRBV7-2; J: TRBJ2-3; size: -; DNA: TGTGCCAGCAGCCTAGGACTAGCGGGAGATACGCAGTATTTT; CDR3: CASSLGLAGDTQYF
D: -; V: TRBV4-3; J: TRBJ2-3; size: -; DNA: TGCGCCAGCAGCCAAGATATGATTAATGTAGGGAGGCATAGCACAGATACGCAGTATTTT; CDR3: CASSQDMINVGRHSTDTQYF
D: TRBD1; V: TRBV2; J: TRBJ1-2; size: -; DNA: TGTGCCAGCAGTGGCCGGGACAGACCTAACTATGGCTACACCTTC; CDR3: CASSGRDRPNYGYTF
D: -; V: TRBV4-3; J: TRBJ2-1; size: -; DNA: TGCGCCAGCAGCCAACGTTTCGAAGGGGGACCCTACAATGAGCAGTTCTTC; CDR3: CASSQRFEGGPYNEQFF
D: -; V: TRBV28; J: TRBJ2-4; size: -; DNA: TGTGCCAGCAGTTTAGGGCGGCGGGTCGGCATTCAGTACTTC; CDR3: CASSLGRRVGIQYF
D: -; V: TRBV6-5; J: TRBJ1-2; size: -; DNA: TGTGCCAGCAGCCCCCGGCAGGGGATCTTATATGGCTACACCTTC; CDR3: CASSPRQGILYGYTF
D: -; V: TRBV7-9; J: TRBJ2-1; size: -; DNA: TGTGCCAGCAGCTCAGGGTCCCCTCATGAGCAGTTCTTC; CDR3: CASSSGSPHEQFF
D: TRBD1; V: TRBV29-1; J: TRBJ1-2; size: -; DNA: TGCAGCGTCCCACAGACAGGGGAGAGCTATGGCTACACCTTC; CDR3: CSVPQTGESYGYTF
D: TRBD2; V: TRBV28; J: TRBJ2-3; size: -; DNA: TGTGCCAGCAGTTTAGGACTAGCGGGAGTAAGCACAGATACGCAGTATTTT; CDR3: CASSLGLAGVSTDTQYF
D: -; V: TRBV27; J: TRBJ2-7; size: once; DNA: TGTGCCAGCAGCCGCCTGGAGACAGTCTACGAGCAGTACTTC; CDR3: CASSRLETVYEQYF
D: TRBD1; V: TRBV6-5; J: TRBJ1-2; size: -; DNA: TGTGCCAGCAGTTACTTCCCAGGGGGCCATGGCTACACCTTC; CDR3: CASSYFPGGHGYTF
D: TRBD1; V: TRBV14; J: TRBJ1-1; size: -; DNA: TGTGCCAGCAGCCATCAGACAGGGAAAGTGACTGAAGCTTTCTTT; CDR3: CASSHQTGKVTEAFF
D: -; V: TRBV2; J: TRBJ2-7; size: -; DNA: TGTGCCAGCAGTGAAGAGTCAGTTATATCCTACGAGCAGTACTTC; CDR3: CASSEESVISYEQYF
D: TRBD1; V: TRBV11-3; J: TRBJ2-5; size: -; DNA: TGTGCCAGCAGCGCCGGACAGGCCAGGGAGACCCAGTACTTC; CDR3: CASSAGQARETQYF
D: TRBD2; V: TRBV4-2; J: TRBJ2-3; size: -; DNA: TGTGCCAGCAGCCAATTACTAGCGGGAGGGCCAGATACGCAGTATTTT; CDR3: CASSQLLAGGPDTQYF
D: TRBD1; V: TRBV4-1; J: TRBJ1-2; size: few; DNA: TGCGCCAGCAGCCAGGGGACAGGGTCAGACTATGGCTACACCTTC; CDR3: CASSQGTGSDYGYTF
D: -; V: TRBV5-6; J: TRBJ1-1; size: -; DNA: TGTGCCAGCAGCTTGAATGGGAGGGCGAGCACTGAAGCTTTCTTT; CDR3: CASSLNGRASTEAFF
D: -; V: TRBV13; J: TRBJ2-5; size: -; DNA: TGTGCCAGCAGCACAAGTACCCAGCGGAATCAAGAGACCCAGTACTTC; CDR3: CASSTSTQRNQETQYF
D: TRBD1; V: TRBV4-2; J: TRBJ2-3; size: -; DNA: TGTGCCAGCAGCCAAGTCTCGGGCAGGGGGCTTGACGGCACAGATACGCAGTATTTT; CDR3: CASSQVSGRGLDGTDTQYF
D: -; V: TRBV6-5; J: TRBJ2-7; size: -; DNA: TGTGCCAGCAGTTACTCCGGGACATTCTCCTACGAGCAGTACTTC; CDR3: CASSYSGTFSYEQYF
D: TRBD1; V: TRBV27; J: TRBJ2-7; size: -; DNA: TGTGCCAGCAGTTTTTACGACAGGGCGGCCGAGCAGTACTTC; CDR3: CASSFYDRAAEQYF
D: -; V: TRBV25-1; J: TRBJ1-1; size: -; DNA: TGTGCCAGCTCTAGACCGAACACTGAAGCTTTCTTT; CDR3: CASSRPNTEAFF
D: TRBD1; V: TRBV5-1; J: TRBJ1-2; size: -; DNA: TGCGCCAGCAGCAAGAGACAGGGTAATGACGCTGGCTACACCTTC; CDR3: CASSKRQGNDAGYTF
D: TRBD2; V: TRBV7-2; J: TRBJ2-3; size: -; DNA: TGTGCCAGCAGCTCAAGCGGGAGGGTGGCAGATACGCAGTATTTT; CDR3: CASSSSGRVADTQYF
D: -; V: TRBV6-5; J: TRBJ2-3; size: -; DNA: TGTGCCAGCAGTTACAAGGGACACCAACGCACAGATACGCAGTATTTT; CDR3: CASSYKGHQRTDTQYF